This entry concerns a single T cell receptor beta chain. The data originate from a study of blood T cell repertoires in COVID-19. Study context: Samples came from the United States, Italy and Spain, spanning acute and convalescent COVID-19. In each case, the material was cDNA or gDNA derived from T cells, B-cell-depleted T cells, or PBMCs.

TCRdb keeps only in-frame clones here, not all; method: immunoSEQ multiplex PCR. Of some 150,000 clones in the sample, around 90% were seen once. Germline V lookup: CDR1 SGHVS, CDR2 FQNEAQ. The junction had 10 bases not matched to a gene; V was cut back by 1 base and J by 4 bases. The CDR3 runs to 17 residues. Sequencing was carried out using peripheral blood. J is TRBJ1-5 and V is TRBV7-8, with 7 positions matching TRBD1. The receptor comes from an older woman with active or convalescent COVID-19. CDR3: CASSLGAQDRVNQPQHF. The CDR3 nucleotides read TGTGCCAGCAGCTTAGGGGCCCAAGACAGGGTAAATCAGCCCCAGCATTTT.